These T cell receptor beta chains were read from a single sample in a study of neurological immune-mediated disorders. From the 5' RACE reads, TCRdb called clonotypes with MiXCR, one entry per CDR3 protein. The sample consists of about 46,000 distinct CDR3 sequences, approximately 3% of them appearing once. Sequenced input: PBMCs. All receptors derive from a woman between 50 and 59 years old with multiple sclerosis. Both conserved end residues are part of each CDR3. The order of the fields is D gene, clone size, CDR3 length, J gene, V gene, CDR3 protein, CDR3 DNA. D genes are given only for firm matches. Rows may omit the clone size; those that give it use once, few, many or a size class.

TRBD1,many,15,TRBJ2-1,TRBV28,CASSLDRGRLNEQFF,TGTGCCAGCAGTTTGGACAGGGGGCGTCTCAATGAGCAGTTCTTC
TRBD2,many,17,TRBJ2-1,TRBV5-8,CASSLSLAGGSYNEQFF,TGTGCCAGCAGCTTGAGCCTAGCGGGAGGATCATACAATGAGCAGTTCTTC
TRBD1,many,15,TRBJ2-3,TRBV27,CASSRGTGRADTQYF,TGTGCCAGCAGTAGAGGGACAGGGCGTGCAGATACGCAGTATTTT
.,many,14,TRBJ1-1,TRBV5-1,CASSLDPLNTEAFF,TGCGCCAGCAGCTTGGACCCATTGAACACTGAAGCTTTCTTT
TRBD2,many,19,TRBJ2-3,TRBV5-6,CASSFWTSLPVFYTDTQYF,TGTGCCAGCAGCTTCTGGACTAGCCTCCCCGTTTTTTACACAGATACGCAGTATTTT
.,many,18,TRBJ2-6,TRBV11-2,CASSFSGTGDSGANVLTF,TGTGCCAGCAGCTTCAGCGGGACAGGAGACTCTGGGGCCAACGTCCTGACTTTC
TRBD2,many,14,TRBJ2-1,TRBV6-5,CASSFSGTSVEQFF,TGTGCCAGCAGTTTTAGTGGGACTAGCGTTGAGCAGTTCTTC
TRBD2,many,13,TRBJ2-7,TRBV14,CASSQRLAGEQYF,TGTGCCAGCAGCCAACGGCTAGCGGGAGAGCAGTACTTC
TRBD2,many,15,TRBJ2-7,TRBV9,CASSPGLGGNYEQYF,TGTGCCAGCAGCCCAGGACTGGGAGGGAATTACGAGCAGTACTTC
.,many,19,TRBJ2-1,TRBV12-3/TRBV12-4,CASSLAGVLRQYITKEQFF,TGTGCCAGCAGTTTAGCGGGGGTACTGAGACAGTACATAACTAAAGAGCAGTTCTTC
TRBD2,many,16,TRBJ2-7,TRBV7-2,CASSLDGRLAGEAEYF,TGTGCCAGCAGCTTAGATGGTAGACTAGCGGGAGAAGCGGAGTACTTC
.,many,13,TRBJ1-2,TRBV12-3/TRBV12-4,CASSSGSHYGYTF,TGTGCCAGCAGTTCCGGGTCCCACTATGGCTACACCTTC
.,many,15,TRBJ1-2,TRBV7-8,CASSLARRGEDGYTF,TGTGCCAGCAGCTTAGCGCGTAGGGGTGAAGATGGCTACACCTTC
.,.,12,TRBJ2-5,TRBV18,CDSSPAGETQYF,TGTGACAGCTCACCCGCCGGGGAGACCCAGTACTTC
.,many,13,TRBJ2-5,TRBV10-3,CAISESTGETQYF,TGTGCCATCAGTGAGTCGACTGGAGAGACCCAGTACTTC
.,many,15,TRBJ1-5,TRBV7-2,CASSPGGSSNQPQHF,TGTGCCAGCAGCCCCGGGGGGAGTAGCAATCAGCCCCAGCATTTT
TRBD1,many,13,TRBJ1-2,TRBV25-1,CASSRGQHYGYTF,TGTGCCAGCAGTAGGGGACAGCACTATGGCTACACCTTC
.,many,13,TRBJ1-5,TRBV20-1,CSASEDSNQPQHF,TGCAGTGCTAGCGAGGATAGCAATCAGCCCCAGCATTTT
TRBD1,many,14,TRBJ2-1,TRBV12-3/TRBV12-4,CASSLTGGVNEQFF,TGTGCCAGCAGTTTGACAGGGGGCGTCAATGAGCAGTTCTTC
.,many,17,TRBJ1-4,TRBV12-3/TRBV12-4,CASSFGQGTLINEKLFF,TGTGCCAGCAGTTTCGGGCAAGGGACCCTCATAAATGAAAAACTGTTTTTT
.,many,14,TRBJ2-1,TRBV20-1,CSAAGLKLYNEQFF,TGCAGTGCTGCAGGACTGAAACTTTACAATGAGCAGTTCTTC
TRBD2,many,15,TRBJ2-7,TRBV11-2,CASSLDRGLAREQYF,TGTGCCAGCAGCTTAGATAGGGGACTAGCGCGTGAGCAGTACTTC
.,many,13,TRBJ2-3,TRBV5-1,CASSLEKVYTQYF,TGCGCCAGCAGCTTGGAGAAGGTATATACGCAGTATTTT
.,many,15,TRBJ2-1,TRBV7-2,CASSLQTGSYNEQFF,TGTGCCAGCAGCTTACAGACAGGCTCCTACAATGAGCAGTTCTTC
TRBD1,many,15,TRBJ2-3,TRBV5-1,CASSPRDRDTDTQYF,TGCGCCAGCAGCCCCCGGGACAGGGACACAGATACGCAGTATTTT
TRBD2,many,16,TRBJ2-3,TRBV20-1,CSARDILAGDIDTQYF,TGCAGTGCTAGAGATATCCTAGCGGGAGATATAGATACGCAGTATTTT
.,many,16,TRBJ1-5,TRBV6-2/TRBV6-3,CASTDRAPGDNQPQHF,TGTGCCAGCACCGATAGGGCCCCAGGGGACAATCAGCCCCAGCATTTT
TRBD1,medium-sized,13,TRBJ2-3,TRBV29-1,CSAGTGVPDTQYF,TGCAGCGCCGGGACAGGGGTCCCAGATACGCAGTATTTT
.,medium-sized,13,TRBJ2-7,TRBV7-9,CASSLMPEPEQYF,TGTGCCAGCAGCTTAATGCCGGAGCCCGAGCAGTACTTC
.,many,13,TRBJ2-3,TRBV7-2,CASTLQRLDTQYF,TGTGCCAGCACCCTACAGCGATTGGATACGCAGTATTTT
.,many,13,TRBJ2-1,TRBV28,CASSDRSNNEQFF,TGTGCCAGCAGTGACAGGAGCAACAATGAGCAGTTCTTC
TRBD1,many,14,TRBJ2-7,TRBV5-1,CASSVGQNPYEQYF,TGCGCCAGCAGCGTGGGACAGAACCCCTACGAGCAGTACTTC
.,many,15,TRBJ2-2,TRBV12-3/TRBV12-4,CASRHPARDTGELFF,TGTGCCAGCAGACACCCGGCAAGAGACACCGGGGAGCTGTTTTTT
TRBD1,many,12,TRBJ1-2,TRBV7-9,CASSATGDGYTF,TGTGCCAGCAGCGCCACAGGGGATGGCTACACCTTC
.,many,11,TRBJ2-1,TRBV20-1,CSARDFNEQFF,TGCAGTGCGAGAGACTTCAATGAGCAGTTCTTC
.,many,14,TRBJ1-1,TRBV7-9,CASNQMGGYTEAFF,TGTGCCAGCAACCAGATGGGGGGCTACACTGAAGCTTTCTTT
.,many,16,TRBJ2-1,TRBV11-2,CASSPVRGPFYNEQFF,TGTGCCAGCAGCCCTGTGCGGGGGCCCTTCTACAATGAGCAGTTCTTC
TRBD1,many,13,TRBJ1-1,TRBV20-1,CSAGDRGNTEAFF,TGCAGTGCTGGAGACAGGGGTAACACTGAAGCTTTCTTT
TRBD2,many,15,TRBJ2-3,TRBV12-3/TRBV12-4,CASTLGGSFTDTQYF,TGTGCCAGTACCTTGGGGGGGTCGTTCACAGATACGCAGTATTTT
.,many,12,TRBJ2-5,TRBV12-3/TRBV12-4,CASSGGGETQYF,TGTGCCAGCAGCGGTGGGGGCGAGACCCAGTACTTC
.,many,14,TRBJ1-2,TRBV3-1,CASSLGTMGYGYTF,TGTGCCAGCAGCCTCGGGACGATGGGCTATGGCTACACCTTC
.,many,17,TRBJ2-6,TRBV18,CASSPRDLPSGANVLTF,TGTGCCAGCTCACCCCGGGACCTTCCCTCTGGGGCCAACGTCCTGACTTTC
.,many,14,TRBJ1-3,TRBV28,CASSFRGGRNTIYF,TGTGCCAGCAGTTTTCGGGGTGGGAGAAACACCATATATTTT
TRBD2,many,15,TRBJ2-2,TRBV12-3/TRBV12-4,CASSRAGVVTGELFF,TGTGCCAGCAGTCGAGCGGGAGTTGTCACCGGGGAGCTGTTTTTT
TRBD2,many,15,TRBJ2-1,TRBV4-2,CASSPGLAVGNEQFF,TGTGCCAGCAGCCCGGGACTAGCGGTGGGCAATGAGCAGTTCTTC
.,many,12,TRBJ2-5,TRBV7-6,CASSPPSETQYF,TGTGCCAGCAGCCCCCCGTCGGAGACCCAGTACTTC
TRBD1,many,15,TRBJ1-6,TRBV20-1,CSARTGGSYNSPLHF,TGCAGTGCAAGGACAGGGGGCAGCTATAATTCACCCCTCCACTTT
TRBD1,many,15,TRBJ1-4,TRBV5-1,CASSIRQGPNEKLFF,TGCGCCAGCAGCATTCGACAGGGCCCTAATGAAAAACTGTTTTTT
.,many,14,TRBJ2-7,TRBV5-1,CASTPGRVGHEQYF,TGCGCCAGCACCCCCGGACGCGTAGGCCACGAGCAGTACTTC